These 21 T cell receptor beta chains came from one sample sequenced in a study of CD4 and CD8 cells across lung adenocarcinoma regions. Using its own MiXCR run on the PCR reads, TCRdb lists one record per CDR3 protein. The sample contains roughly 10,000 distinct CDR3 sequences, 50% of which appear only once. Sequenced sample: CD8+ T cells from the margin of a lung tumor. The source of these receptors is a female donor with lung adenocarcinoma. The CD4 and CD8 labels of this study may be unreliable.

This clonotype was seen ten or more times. In DNA form, the CDR3 reads TGTGCCAGCAGCTTAGGGGAGAACACTGAAGCTTTCTTT. Its protein is CASSLGENTEAFF. V usage is TRBV7-2 and J usage is TRBJ1-1; D is undetermined. This CDR3 has 13 amino acids. Trimming pared 1 base from V and 1 base from J, leaving 4 bases between. Germline V CDR1 and CDR2: SGHTA, FQGNSA.

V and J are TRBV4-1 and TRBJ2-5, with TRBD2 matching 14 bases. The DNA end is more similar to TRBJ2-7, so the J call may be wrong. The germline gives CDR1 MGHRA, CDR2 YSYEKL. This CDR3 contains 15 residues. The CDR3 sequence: CASSEGLAGVYEQYF. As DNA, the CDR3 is TGCGCCAGCAGCGAGGGACTAGCGGGGGTCTACGAGCAGTACTTC.

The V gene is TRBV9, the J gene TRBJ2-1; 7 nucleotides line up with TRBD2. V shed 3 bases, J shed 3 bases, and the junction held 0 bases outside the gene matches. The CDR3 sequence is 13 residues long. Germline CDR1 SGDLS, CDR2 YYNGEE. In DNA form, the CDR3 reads TGTGCCAGCAGCGGGACTAGCTACAATGAGCAGTTCTTC. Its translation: CASSGTSYNEQFF. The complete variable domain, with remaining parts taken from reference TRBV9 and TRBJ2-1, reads DSGVTQTPKHLITATGQRVTLRCSPRSGDLSVYWYQQSLDQGLQFLIQYYNGEERAKGNILERFSAQQFPDLHSELNLSSLELGDSALYFCASSGTSYNEQFFGPGTRLTVL.

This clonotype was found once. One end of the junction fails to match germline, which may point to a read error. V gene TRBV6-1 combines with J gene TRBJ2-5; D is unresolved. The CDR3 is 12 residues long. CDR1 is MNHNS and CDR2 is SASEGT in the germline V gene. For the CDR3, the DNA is TGTGCCAGCAGTGATTCAGAAGAGACGCAGTATTTC. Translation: CASSDSEETQYF.

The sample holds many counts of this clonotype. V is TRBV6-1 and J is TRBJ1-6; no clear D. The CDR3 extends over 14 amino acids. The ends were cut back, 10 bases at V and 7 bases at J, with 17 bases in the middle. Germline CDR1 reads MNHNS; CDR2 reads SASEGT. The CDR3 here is CATYEGYWNSPLHF. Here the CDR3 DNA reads TGTGCCACCTACGAGGGCTACTGGAATTCACCCCTCCACTTT.

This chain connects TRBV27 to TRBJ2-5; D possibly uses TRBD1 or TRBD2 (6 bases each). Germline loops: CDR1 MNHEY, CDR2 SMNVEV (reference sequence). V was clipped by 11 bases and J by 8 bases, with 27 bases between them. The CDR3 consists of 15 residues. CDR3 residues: CAGGPGRAVPDTQYF. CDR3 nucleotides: TGTGCCGGGGGGCCGGGCAGGGCTGTCCCAGATACCCAGTACTTC.

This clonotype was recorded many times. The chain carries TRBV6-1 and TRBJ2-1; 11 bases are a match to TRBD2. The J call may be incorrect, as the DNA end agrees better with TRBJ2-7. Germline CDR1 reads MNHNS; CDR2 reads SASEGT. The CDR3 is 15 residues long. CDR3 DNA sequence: TGTGCCAGCAGTGAAGTAGCGGGAGGGCCCTACGAGCAGTACGTC. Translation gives CASSEVAGGPYEQYV.

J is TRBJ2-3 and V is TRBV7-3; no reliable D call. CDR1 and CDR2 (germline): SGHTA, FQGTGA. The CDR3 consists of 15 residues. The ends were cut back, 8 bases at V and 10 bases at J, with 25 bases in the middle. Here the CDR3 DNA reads TGTGCCAGCGGCCTGCCGAGTGTGAACACCGATGCGCAGTATTTT. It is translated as CASGLPSVNTDAQYF.

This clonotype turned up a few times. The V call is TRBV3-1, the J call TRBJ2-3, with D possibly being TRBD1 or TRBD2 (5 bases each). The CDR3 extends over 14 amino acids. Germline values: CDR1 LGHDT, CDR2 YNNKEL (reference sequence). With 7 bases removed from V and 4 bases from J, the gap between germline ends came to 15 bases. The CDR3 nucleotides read TGTGCCAGCAAACCGGGACCCCCCGCAGATACGCAGTATTTT. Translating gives CASKPGPPADTQYF.

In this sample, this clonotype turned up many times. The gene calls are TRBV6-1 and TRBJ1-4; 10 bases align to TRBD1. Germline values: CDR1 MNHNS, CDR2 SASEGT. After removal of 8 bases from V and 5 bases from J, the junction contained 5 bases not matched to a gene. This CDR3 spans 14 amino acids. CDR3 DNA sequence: TGTGCCAGCGCTTGGGGACAGGGGAATGAAAAACTGTTTTTT. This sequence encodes CASAWGQGNEKLFF.

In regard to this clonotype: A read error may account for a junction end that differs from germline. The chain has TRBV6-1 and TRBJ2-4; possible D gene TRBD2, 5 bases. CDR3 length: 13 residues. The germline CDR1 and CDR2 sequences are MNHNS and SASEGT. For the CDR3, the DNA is TGCGTCAGCGGAACGAGAGCGAAAAACATGCAGTACTTC. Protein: CVSGTRAKNMQYF.

CDR3 nucleotide sequence: TGCGCCAGCAGCTTCGACAGGGCCAGTGAGCAGTTCTTC. Its translation: CASSFDRASEQFF. The chain carries TRBV10-1 and TRBJ2-1; 7 bases align to TRBD1. This CDR3 has 13 residues. With V trimmed by 6 bases and J by 9 bases, 8 bases remained unmatched. In germline, CDR1 is WNHNN, CDR2 SYGVQD (reference sequence).

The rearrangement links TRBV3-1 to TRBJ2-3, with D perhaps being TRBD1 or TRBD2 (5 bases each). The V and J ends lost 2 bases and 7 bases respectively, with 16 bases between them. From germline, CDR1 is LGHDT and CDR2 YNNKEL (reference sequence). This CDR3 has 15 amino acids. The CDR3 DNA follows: TGTGCCAGCAGCCAATATAGCGCGAGGGGAAATACGCAGTATTTT. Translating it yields CASSQYSARGNTQYF.

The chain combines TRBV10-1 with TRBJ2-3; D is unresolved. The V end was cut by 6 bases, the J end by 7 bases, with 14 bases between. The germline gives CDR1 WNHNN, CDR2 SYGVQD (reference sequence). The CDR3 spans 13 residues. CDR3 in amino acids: CASRLDDKNTQYF. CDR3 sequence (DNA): TGCGCCAGCAGACTCGATGACAAAAATACGCAGTATTTT.

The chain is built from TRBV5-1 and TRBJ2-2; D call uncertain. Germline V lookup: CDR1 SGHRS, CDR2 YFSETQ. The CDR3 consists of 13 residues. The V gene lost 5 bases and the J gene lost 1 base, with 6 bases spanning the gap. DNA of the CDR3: TGCGCCAGCAGAATCCAGAACACCGGGGAGCTGTTTTTT. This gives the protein CASRIQNTGELFF.

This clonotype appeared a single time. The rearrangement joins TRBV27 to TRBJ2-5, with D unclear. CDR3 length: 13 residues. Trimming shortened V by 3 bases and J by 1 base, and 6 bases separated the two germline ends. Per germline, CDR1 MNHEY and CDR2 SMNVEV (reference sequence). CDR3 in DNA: TGTGCCAGCAGTTTTGGGATCCAAGAGACCCAGTACTTC. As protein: CASSFGIQETQYF.

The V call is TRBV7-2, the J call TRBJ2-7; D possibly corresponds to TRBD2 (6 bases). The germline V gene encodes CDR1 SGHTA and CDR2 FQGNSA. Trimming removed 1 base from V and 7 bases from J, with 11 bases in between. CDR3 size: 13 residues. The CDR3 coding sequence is TGTGCCAGCAGCTTAGAGCTAGCGAAGGAGCAGTACGTC. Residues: CASSLELAKEQYV.

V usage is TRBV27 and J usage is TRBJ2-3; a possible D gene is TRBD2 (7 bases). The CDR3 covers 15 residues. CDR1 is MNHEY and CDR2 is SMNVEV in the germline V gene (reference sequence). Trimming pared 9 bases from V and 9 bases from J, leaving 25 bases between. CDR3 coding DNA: TGTGCCAGGGGGAGGGGGGCGGGAGAGCCGGAGACGCAGTATTTT. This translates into CARGRGAGEPETQYF.

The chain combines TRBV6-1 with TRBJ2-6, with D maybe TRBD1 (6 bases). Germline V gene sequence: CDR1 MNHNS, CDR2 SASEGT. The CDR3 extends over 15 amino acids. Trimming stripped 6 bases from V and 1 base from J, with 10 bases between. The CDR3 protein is CASSIQGSGANVLTF. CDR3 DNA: TGTGCCAGCAGCATACAGGGTTCTGGGGCCAACGTCCTGACTTTC.

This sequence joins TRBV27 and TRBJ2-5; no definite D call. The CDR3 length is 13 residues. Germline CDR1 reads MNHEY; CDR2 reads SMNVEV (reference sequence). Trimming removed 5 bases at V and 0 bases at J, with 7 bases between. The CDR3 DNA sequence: TGTGCCAGCAGTCTCCGGTACCAAGAGACCCAGTACTTC. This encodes CASSLRYQETQYF.

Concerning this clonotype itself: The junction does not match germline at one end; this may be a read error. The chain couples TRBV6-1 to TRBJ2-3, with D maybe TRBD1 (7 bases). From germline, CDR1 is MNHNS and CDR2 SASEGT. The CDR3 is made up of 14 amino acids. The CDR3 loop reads CASRRGRALGTQYF. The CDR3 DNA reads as TGTGCGAGCAGGAGGGGGCGGGCCTTGGGTACCCAGTATTTT.